Detailed here is one T cell receptor beta chain. Its target is not known. The CDR3 runs 16 residues. Germline CDR1 reads WNHNN; CDR2 reads SYGVQD (reference sequence). The V gene lost 0 bases and the J gene lost 5 bases, with 14 bases spanning the gap. The time point denotes: baseline pretreatment blood. As for treatment: 15 Gy SBRT to primary tumor, nephrectomy 4 weeks later. After SBRT, blood was collected at 2 and 4 weeks, plus baseline. This sample stems from a study of radiation and T cells in renal cell carcinoma. The overall study: Nephrectomy followed 15 Gy stereotactic body radiation by 4 weeks. General observations from the study: In blood, top tumor clones expanded by 2 weeks, shrinking by 4.

Sequencing used immunoSEQ multiplex PCR; TCRdb keeps in-frame clones, though not all of them. The table has some 100,000 clones, 82% seen once. The starting material was blood, obtained from a patient whose treatment included radiotherapy and nephrectomy. This TCR came from a man in his sixties with renal cell carcinoma. This chain connects TRBV10-1 to TRBJ2-1, with D possibly TRBD2 on 5 matching bases. This chain's CDR3 is CASSESRSNGNNEQFF. In DNA, the CDR3 is TGCGCCAGCAGTGAGTCGAGGTCCAACGGGAACAATGAGCAGTTCTTC.